The clone carrying this T cell receptor (beta chain) was picked up a small number of times. Amplified TCR beta CDR3 regions derived from RNA transcripts. A first-round RT-PCR of the TCR CDR3 used the HTBI primer set. MiXCR, run by TCRdb on the multiplex PCR reads, gives a single entry per CDR3 protein. Here the sample spans hundreds of thousands of distinct CDR3 sequences, around 15% being singletons. These data belong to a study of T cells in Graves' hyperthyroidism and ophthalmopathy. Germline V gene lookup returns CDR1 KGHSH and CDR2 LQKENI. The CDR3 has 16 amino acids. V was trimmed by 3 bases and J by 2 bases, leaving 17 bases between them.

Sequenced: blood. The receptor was isolated from a woman aged 18-35 years with Graves' hyperthyroidism. The chain carries TRBV18 and TRBJ2-7; maybe TRBD2 (7 bases). The CDR3 DNA is TGTGCCAGCTCACCTCAGGGGAGGGGATCAGCCTACGAGCAGTACTTC. Translated: CASSPQGRGSAYEQYF.